These 27 T cell receptor beta chains were sequenced from one sample in a study of blood T cell repertoires in COVID-19 (dated by TCRdb to 2019 to 2021). Library generation was performed with the immunoSEQ multiplex PCR assay. The immuneACCESS repertoire file appears here via TCRdb, limited to in-frame rearrangements. These files lack a portion of the clones; in checked studies, under half of the deficit traces to unresolved V genes, and the cause of the others is not known. The sample table contains roughly 73,000 clones; only one count was recorded for 70% to 90% of them. The ten largest clonotypes hold around 2.5% of the sample. Sequencing used peripheral blood. The origin of the receptors is a man between 65 and 85 years old with active or convalescent COVID-19.

The chain carries TRBV18 and TRBJ2-3, with 7 bases fitting TRBD1. V lost 3 bases, J lost 0 bases, and 12 bases stayed unmatched. The CDR3 covers 18 residues. CDR1 is KGHSH and CDR2 is LQKENI in the germline V gene. The CDR3 loop reads CASSPRTGFRSSTDTQYF. The CDR3, as DNA: TGTGCCAGCTCACCCCGGACAGGCTTTAGATCTAGCACAGATACGCAGTATTTT.

The chain has TRBV29-1 and TRBJ1-1; D not certain. V gave up 1 base and J gave up 4 bases, with 7 bases separating them. The length of the CDR3 is 12 residues. Looked up from germline, CDR1 is SQVTM and CDR2 is ANQGSEA. The CDR3 loop is CSVEGQSTEAFF. Here the CDR3 DNA reads TGCAGCGTTGAAGGTCAGTCCACTGAAGCTTTCTTT.

Only a few counts were recorded for this clone. This rearrangement joins TRBV20-1 to TRBJ1-4, with 8 bases fitting TRBD1. Trimming removed 3 bases from V and 3 bases from J; junction bases left unmatched: 6. CDR3 length equals 15 residues. CDR1 and CDR2 (germline): DFQATT, SNEGSKA (reference sequence). The CDR3 sequence is CSASGQGWPNEKLFF. CDR3 nucleotide sequence: TGCAGTGCTAGTGGACAGGGTTGGCCTAATGAAAAACTGTTTTTT.

This clone has a handful of counts. The chain is built from TRBV29-1 and TRBJ2-7; D not resolved. Trimming left V 7 bases short and J 3 bases short, with 10 bases between. From germline, CDR1 is SQVTM and CDR2 ANQGSEA. The CDR3 extends over 11 amino acids. This CDR3 is CSANFFYEQYF. CDR3 nucleotide sequence: TGCAGCGCCAACTTCTTCTACGAGCAGTACTTC.

The chain is built from TRBV5-4 and TRBJ2-7; 10 nucleotides align to TRBD2. V dropped 1 base and J dropped 8; count of bases not matched to a gene: 12. This CDR3 spans 16 amino acids. CDR1 and CDR2 from the germline V gene are SGHNT and YYREEE (reference sequence). Here the CDR3 DNA reads TGTGCCAGCAGCTTGAGTTCTAGCGGGAGCCCCCGTCAGCAGTACTTC. Its protein product is CASSLSSSGSPRQQYF.

The V gene is TRBV5-8, the J gene TRBJ1-4; 11 bases are shared with TRBD1. CDR1 is SGHTS, CDR2 YDEGEE, per germline. J was trimmed by 3 bases and V by 4 bases; bases with no gene match: 2. The CDR3 contains 15 residues. The CDR3 DNA sequence: TGTGCCAGCAGCAGGGACAGGGGGGCTAATGAAAAACTGTTTTTT. It is translated as CASSRDRGANEKLFF.

This clone was picked up a small number of times. V usage is TRBV28 and J usage is TRBJ1-1, with 7 bases fitting TRBD1. V lost 6 bases and J lost 0; bases outside the gene matches: 1. The CDR3 length is 13 residues. The germline V gene encodes CDR1 MDHEN and CDR2 SYDVKM. The CDR3 DNA sequence: TGTGCCAGCAGGGGGACAGTGAACACTGAAGCTTTCTTT. This gives the protein CASRGTVNTEAFF.

The chain is built from TRBV18 and TRBJ1-3, with TRBD1 matching 9 bases. This CDR3 comprises 17 residues. CDR1 KGHSH and CDR2 LQKENI come from the germline V gene. Trimming took 6 bases from V and 0 from J; bases not matched to a gene: 9. The CDR3 nucleotides read TGTGCCAGCTCCCCTCTACAGGGGGCTAACTCTGGAAACACCATATATTTT. This translates into CASSPLQGANSGNTIYF.

This chain connects TRBV15 to TRBJ1-4; D remains unclear. Trimming cost V 1 base and J 7 bases, with 7 bases left between them. Germline CDR1 reads LNHNV; CDR2 reads YYDKDF (reference sequence). The CDR3 extends over 13 amino acids. The CDR3 nucleotides are TGTGCCACCAGCAGAGTTCGGGTTGAAAAACTGTTTTTT. Its translation: CATSRVRVEKLFF.

The chain combines TRBV19 with TRBJ1-5, with a weak D call TRBD1 (5 bases). Trimming left V 4 bases short and J 4 bases short, with 11 bases between. The CDR3 runs 14 residues. Germline V gene lookup returns CDR1 LNHDA and CDR2 SQIVND (reference sequence). DNA of the CDR3: TGTGCCAGTAGTACCTCGGGGGGTAATCAGCCCCAGCATTTT. Its translation: CASSTSGGNQPQHF.

This clone has a single count. V and J are TRBV7-2 and TRBJ2-1; D not certain. Germline V gives CDR1 SGHTA, CDR2 FQGNSA. V lost 3 bases and J lost 1, with 10 bases in between. There are 15 residues in the CDR3. The CDR3 DNA sequence: TGTGCCAGCAGCTTCCTACCCGAATCCTACAATGAGCAGTTCTTC. The encoded protein is CASSFLPESYNEQFF. The full variable domain, with the rest looked up from reference TRBV7-2 and TRBJ2-1, is GAGVSQSPSNKVTEKGKDVELRCDPISGHTALYWYRQSLGQGLEFLIYFQGNSAPDKSGLPSDRFSAERTGGSVSTLTIQRTQQEDSAVYLCASSFLPESYNEQFFGPGTRLTVL.

This chain links TRBV28 with TRBJ2-7; TRBD1 matches at 9 bases. Germline-derived CDR1 and CDR2 are MDHEN and SYDVKM. Germline trimming cut 5 bases from V and 3 bases from J; bases unmatched to any gene: 5. This CDR3 is built from 14 residues. The CDR3 DNA sequence: TGTGCCAGCAGTACCCCGGGACAGGGCTACGAGCAGTACTTC. It codes for CASSTPGQGYEQYF.

The chain is built from TRBV28 and TRBJ1-5; perhaps TRBD1 as D (6 bases). Germline V gives CDR1 MDHEN, CDR2 SYDVKM. The CDR3 runs to 15 residues. The V end was cut by 5 bases, the J end by 6 bases, with 17 bases between. CDR3 loop: CASSRGTGSAQPQHF. DNA of the CDR3: TGTGCCAGCAGTCGGGGTACAGGGTCGGCTCAGCCCCAGCATTTT.

In its sample, this clone was seen a few times. The chain carries TRBV20-1 and TRBJ2-3; 9 bases line up with TRBD2. V dropped 3 bases and J dropped 3; count of bases not matched to a gene: 10. The germline gives CDR1 DFQATT, CDR2 SNEGSKA (reference sequence). The CDR3 totals 16 residues. CDR3 DNA: TGCAGTGCTAGTTCAACTAGCGGGTGGGGGACAGATACGCAGTATTTT. Amino acids: CSASSTSGWGTDTQYF.

The CDR3 loop reads CAISGTSVPGELFF. The CDR3 DNA reads TGTGCCATCAGTGGAACTAGCGTGCCCGGGGAGCTGTTTTTT. V is TRBV10-3 and J is TRBJ2-2, with 7 bases matching TRBD2. The length of the CDR3 is 14 residues. The ends lost 4 bases at V and 6 bases at J; junction bases unmatched: 5. The germline V gene encodes CDR1 ENHRY and CDR2 SYGVKD.

This chain links TRBV10-1 with TRBJ2-7, with 11 bases fitting TRBD1. The V segment lost 10 bases and the J segment 5 bases; nucleotides outside the gene matches: 7. From germline, CDR1 is WNHNN and CDR2 SYGVQD (reference sequence). The CDR3 loop spans 13 amino acids. The CDR3 spells CATGRGQGDEQYF. Written as DNA, the CDR3 is TGCGCCACCGGAAGGGGACAGGGGGACGAGCAGTACTTC.

The chain is built from TRBV19 and TRBJ1-1; the D is unclear. This CDR3 is built from 12 residues. Germline V gene lookup returns CDR1 LNHDA and CDR2 SQIVND (reference sequence). V lost 7 bases to trimming and J lost 5 bases, with 11 bases between them. The CDR3 loop reads CASTWEGTEAFF. In nucleotides, the CDR3 is TGTGCCAGTACTTGGGAGGGAACTGAAGCTTTCTTT.

The gene calls are TRBV6-5 and TRBJ2-5, with 9 bases identical to TRBD2. The CDR3 totals 14 residues. Trimming removed 8 bases from V and 5 bases from J; junction bases left unmatched: 9. CDR1 and CDR2 (germline): MNHEY, SVGAGI. The CDR3 DNA reads TGTGCCAGCTCGTCGCGGGGGGGCAGGGAGACCCAGTACTTC. It specifies CASSSRGGRETQYF.

The J gene is TRBJ1-2, the V gene TRBV3-1 (or the pseudogene TRBV3-2), with no clear D. V was trimmed by 3 bases and J by 0 bases, leaving 11 bases between them. CDR1 is LGHDT, CDR2 YNNKEL, per germline (reference sequence). There are 15 residues in the CDR3. The CDR3, as DNA: TGTGCCAGCAGCCAGACCCTGACAACTAACTATGGCTACACCTTC. It encodes CASSQTLTTNYGYTF.

V usage is TRBV5-6 and J usage is TRBJ2-7; 9 positions match TRBD2. Germline assignment: CDR1 SGHDT and CDR2 YYEEEE. CDR3 size: 16 residues. V lost 0 bases, J lost 4 bases, and 8 bases stayed unmatched. The CDR3 spells CASSLGASGVLYEQYF. CDR3 nucleotides: TGTGCCAGCAGCTTGGGGGCTAGCGGGGTACTATACGAGCAGTACTTC. Variable domain in full (rest from reference TRBV5-6 and TRBJ2-7): DAGVTQSPTHLIKTRGQQVTLRCSPKSGHDTVSWYQQALGQGPQFIFQYYEEEERQRGNFPDRFSGHQFPNYSSELNVNALLLGDSALYLCASSLGASGVLYEQYFGPGTRLTVT.

The chain couples TRBV2 to TRBJ1-2; 7 nucleotides align to TRBD1. The CDR3 extends over 13 amino acids. Germline assignment: CDR1 SNHLY and CDR2 FYNNEI. The J segment lost 5 bases and the V segment lost 6 bases, leaving 6 bases of the junction unmatched. CDR3 sequence (DNA): TGTGCCAGCAGAGAGGGGGACAGATATGGCTACACCTTC. This codes for CASREGDRYGYTF.

The rearrangement links TRBV6-5 to TRBJ1-3; TRBD1 matches at 8 bases. Per germline, CDR1 MNHEY and CDR2 SVGAGI. This CDR3 comprises 15 residues. Trimming at V came to 6 bases and at J to 2 bases, leaving 6 bases not matched to a gene. DNA of the CDR3: TGTGCCAGCAGAGACAGGGGTGCCCCTGGAAACACCATATATTTT. Protein sequence: CASRDRGAPGNTIYF.

V and J are TRBV18 and TRBJ2-7, with a weak D call TRBD1 (6 bases). With 3 bases removed from V and 5 bases from J, the gap between germline ends came to 11 bases. CDR3 length equals 13 residues. CDR1 KGHSH and CDR2 LQKENI come from the germline V gene. Written as DNA, the CDR3 is TGTGCCAGCTCACCTAAGGACAGAAACGAGCAGTACTTC. It is translated as CASSPKDRNEQYF.

The genes are TRBV12-5 and TRBJ1-1; tentative D call: TRBD1 (5 bases). V shed 1 base and J shed 0 bases, with 15 bases lying between them. This CDR3 contains 17 residues. Germline V gives CDR1 LGHNT, CDR2 FRNRAP. In nucleotides, the CDR3 is TGTGCTAGTGGTTTGGAAAAGGCACAGGTCATGAACACTGAAGCTTTCTTT. It yields the protein CASGLEKAQVMNTEAFF.

The chain carries TRBV7-4 and TRBJ2-1, with D possibly being TRBD1 (6 bases). The CDR3 covers 15 residues. Trimming removed 5 bases from V and 5 bases from J, with 16 bases in between. Germline CDR1 SGHVT, CDR2 SQSDAQ. The CDR3 reads CASSPHEGENNEQFF. For the CDR3, the DNA is TGTGCCAGCAGCCCCCATGAGGGGGAGAACAATGAGCAGTTCTTC.

The chain uses TRBV15 and TRBJ2-5, with 10 bases identical to TRBD1. The germline gives CDR1 LNHNV, CDR2 YYDKDF (reference sequence). The CDR3 length is 15 residues. V dropped 3 bases and J dropped 4; count of bases not matched to a gene: 5. The CDR3 sequence is CATSRTGGSGETQYF. CDR3 nucleotide sequence: TGTGCCACCAGCAGGACAGGGGGCTCGGGAGAGACCCAGTACTTC.

This chain links TRBV5-8 with TRBJ1-2; D is ambiguous. From germline, CDR1 is SGHTS and CDR2 YDEGEE. The CDR3 length is 13 residues. V lost 2 bases, J lost 4 bases, and 9 bases lay in between. Here the CDR3 DNA reads TGTGCCAGCAGCTTTGCCGAAGCCTATGGCTACACCTTC. This sequence encodes CASSFAEAYGYTF.